The text below deals with one T cell receptor beta chain. Its specific antigen is unknown. No quality values exist for individual bases; no much larger clone is one base distant. After less than eleven days of culture, CD4+ T cells were isolated with the EasySep CD4+ T cell isolation kit. Convalescent patients had PCR-confirmed SARS-CoV-2 infection between March and December 2020, before Alpha, Beta and Delta variants emerged in the United States. Participants received two doses of either the BNT162b2 or the mRNA-1273 mRNA SARS-CoV-2 vaccine. Half of the culture medium was replaced with fresh IL-2-containing medium on days 3 and 7. Each peptide stimulation condition was cultured in triplicate wells unless otherwise noted. Using Ficoll-Paque Plus gradient centrifugation, PBMC were separated from whole blood and then either used fresh or cryopreserved at -140C. The QIAamp micro DNA kit was used to extract genomic DNA from the cultured CD4+ T cells.

Counted from cysteine to phenylalanine, this CDR3 has 14 amino acids. Only the CDR3 DNA is retained, 42 bases long and in frame from the first base. Cut back by 4 bases and 4 bases, the V and J ends lie 10 bases apart. The germline V gene sets CDR1 to MRHNA and CDR2 to SNTAGT. These data are taken from a study of vaccination effects on CD4 cells after COVID-19 (dated by TCRdb to 2022 to 2024). At the level of the whole study: The ViraFEST assay stimulated PBMC with viral peptide pools and then used TCR sequencing to identify antigen-specific CD4+ T cell clonotypes by expansion. Across the study, the median time from the second dose to post-vaccine sampling was 72 days (range 14 to 241). A total of 10 COVID-19 convalescent patients and a handful of SARS-CoV-2-naive healthy vaccine recipients were included in the full study. The Oncomine TCR Beta short-read assay on an Illumina iSeq 100 was used to sequence cultures from other donors in the study. Three convalescent patients were sampled early (day +14) and late (day +241, +227, +161 respectively) after vaccination. In both COVID-19 convalescent patients and infection-naive vaccine recipients, the study compared SARS-CoV-2 spike-specific CD4+ TCR repertoires from before mRNA vaccination with those from after it. Each well held two million PBMC cultured in IMDM containing approximately 5% human AB serum, roughly 9.6 IU/ml IL-2 and gentamicin, along with about 9.5 ug/ml peptides. What the work shows at the level of the full study, not this receptor alone: At late post-vaccination timepoints, both infection-induced and vaccine-induced clones showed marked clonal contraction, consistent with waning T cell responses. For convalescent patients, new clones induced by the vaccine made up most of the post-vaccine spike-reactive repertoire, and these new clones were largely distinct from the clones induced by infection. The study was limited by a small number of convalescent patients, and early post-infection timepoints were lacking.

Library method: the immunoSEQ multiplex PCR assay. TCR beta CDR3 sequencing was performed on DNA from the cultured, isolated CD4+ T cells. In the authors' own workflow: Non-productive TCR sequences were removed and reads were trimmed to the CDR3 region, keeping CDR3s of at least 7 amino acids. The MANAFEST web app was used to pick out antigen-specific clonotypes by comparing their expansion in peptide wells with that in reference cultures. For clones to be considered positive, expansion at FDR<0.05 versus reference and all other wells, an odds ratio above 5, and a frequency above 0.1% in two replicate wells were required. A clonotype was defined as cross-reactive if the clonotype was significantly expanded both in SARS-CoV-2 spike wells and in at least one common cold coronavirus spike condition. CDR3 similarity was assessed by Levenshtein distance with the stringdist R package, and unrooted trees were built with ape in R 3.6.1. TCRdb retrieved this table from immuneACCESS and kept in-frame rearrangements only. Not all clones are present; in checked studies, unresolved V genes account for under half, and no reason is known for the remainder. For V, J and clone size, that table is used; D and trimming come from the DNA. Across this sample there are some 46,000 clones, with around 80% seen only once. The ten biggest clones cover 3.6% of the sample.

The receptor comes from a human donor who had a prior SARS-CoV-2 infection. Here the sequenced sample was CD4+ T cells from PBMCs cultured without peptide, taken after COVID-19 vaccination. The V and J genes are TRBV6-4 and TRBJ2-2, with a tentative D gene TRBD2 over 6 matching bases. The nucleotide sequence reads TGTGCCAGCAGTGCCACCGGGAGCACCGGGGAGCTGTTTTTT. Its protein product is CASSATGSTGELFF.